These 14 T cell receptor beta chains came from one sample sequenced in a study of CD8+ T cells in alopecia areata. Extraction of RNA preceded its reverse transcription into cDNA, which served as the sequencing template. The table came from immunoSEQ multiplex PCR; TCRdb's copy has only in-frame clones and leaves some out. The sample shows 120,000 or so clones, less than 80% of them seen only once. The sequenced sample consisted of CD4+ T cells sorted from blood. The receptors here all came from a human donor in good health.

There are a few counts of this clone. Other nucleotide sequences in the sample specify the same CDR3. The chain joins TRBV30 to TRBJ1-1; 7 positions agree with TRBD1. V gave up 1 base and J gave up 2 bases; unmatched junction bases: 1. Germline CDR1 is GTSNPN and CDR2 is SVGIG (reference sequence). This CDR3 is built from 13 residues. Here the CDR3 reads CAWSGQGNTEAFF. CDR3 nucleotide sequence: TGTGCCTGGAGTGGACAGGGAAACACTGAAGCTTTCTTT.

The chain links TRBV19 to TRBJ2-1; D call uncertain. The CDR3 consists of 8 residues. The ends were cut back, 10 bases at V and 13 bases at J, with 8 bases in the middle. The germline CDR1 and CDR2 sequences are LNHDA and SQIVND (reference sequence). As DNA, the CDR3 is TGTGCCACTCAAGGACAGTTCTTC. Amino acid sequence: CATQGQFF. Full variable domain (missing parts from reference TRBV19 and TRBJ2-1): DGGITQSPKYLFRKEGQNVTLSCEQNLNHDAMYWYRQDPGQGLRLIYYSQIVNDFQKGDIAEGYSVSREKKESFPLTVTSAQKNPTAFYLCATQGQFFGPGTRLTVL.

The CDR3 nucleotides read TGTGCCAGCAGAGCCACCGGGACTAGCCAATACAATGAGCAGTTCTTC. This translates into CASRATGTSQYNEQFF. The chain uses TRBV6-6 and TRBJ2-1; the match to TRBD2 covers 9 bases. Unmatched junction bases numbered 10, after V lost 6 bases and J lost 4 bases. The CDR3 contains 16 residues. Germline CDR1 reads MNHNY; CDR2 reads SVGAGI (reference sequence).

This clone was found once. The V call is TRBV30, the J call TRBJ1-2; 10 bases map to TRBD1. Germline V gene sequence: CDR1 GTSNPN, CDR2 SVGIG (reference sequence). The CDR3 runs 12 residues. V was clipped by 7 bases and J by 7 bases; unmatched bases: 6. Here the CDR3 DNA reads TGTGCCTACGACAGGGGGCGCATTGGCTACACCTTC. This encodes CAYDRGRIGYTF. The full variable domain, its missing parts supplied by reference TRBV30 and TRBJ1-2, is SQTIHQWPATLVQPVGSPLSLECTVEGTSNPNLYWYRQAAGRGLQLLFYSVGIGQISSEVPQNLSASRPQDRQFILSSKKLLLSDSGFYLCAYDRGRIGYTFGSGTRLTVV.

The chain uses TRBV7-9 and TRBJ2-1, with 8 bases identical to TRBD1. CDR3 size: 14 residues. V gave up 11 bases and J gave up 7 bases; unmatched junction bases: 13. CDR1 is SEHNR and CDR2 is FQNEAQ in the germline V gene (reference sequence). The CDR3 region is CAASGAGGSNEQFF. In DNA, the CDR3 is TGTGCCGCATCAGGGGCAGGGGGCTCGAATGAGCAGTTCTTC.

CDR3 DNA sequence: TGTGCCAGCAGCCAAGATTGGGGTCTAGCGCAAGAGACCCAGTACTTC. As protein: CASSQDWGLAQETQYF. This chain uses TRBV4-2 with TRBJ2-5; D may be TRBD2 (6 bases). V lost 0 bases, J lost 2 bases, and 13 bases lay in between. CDR3 length: 16 residues. Germline V gene data show CDR1 as LGHNA and CDR2 as YNFKEQ.

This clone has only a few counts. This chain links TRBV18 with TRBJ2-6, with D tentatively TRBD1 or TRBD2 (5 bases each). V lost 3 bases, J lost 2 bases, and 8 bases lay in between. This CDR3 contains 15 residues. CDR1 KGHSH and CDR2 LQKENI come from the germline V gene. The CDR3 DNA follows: TGTGCCAGCTCACCTCAGGGAGCTGGGGCCAACGTCCTGACTTTC. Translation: CASSPQGAGANVLTF.

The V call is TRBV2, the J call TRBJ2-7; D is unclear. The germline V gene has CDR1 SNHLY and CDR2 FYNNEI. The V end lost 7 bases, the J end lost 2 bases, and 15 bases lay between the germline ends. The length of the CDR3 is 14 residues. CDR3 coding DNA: TGTGCCAGCAAGGTGGAAACCAGGACCTACGAGCAGTACTTC. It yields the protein CASKVETRTYEQYF.

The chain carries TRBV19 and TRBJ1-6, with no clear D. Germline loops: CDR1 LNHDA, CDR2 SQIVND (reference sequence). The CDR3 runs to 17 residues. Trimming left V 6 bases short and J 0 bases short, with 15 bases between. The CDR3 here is CASSLGPRSSYNSPLHF. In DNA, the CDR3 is TGTGCCAGTAGCCTAGGACCCAGGAGCTCCTATAATTCACCCCTCCACTTT.

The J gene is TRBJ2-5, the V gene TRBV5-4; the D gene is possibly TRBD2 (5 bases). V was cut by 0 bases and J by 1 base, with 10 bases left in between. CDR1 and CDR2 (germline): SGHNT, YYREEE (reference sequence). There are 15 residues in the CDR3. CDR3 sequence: CASSLESGGQETQYF. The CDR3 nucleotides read TGTGCCAGCAGCTTGGAGAGCGGTGGCCAAGAGACCCAGTACTTC.

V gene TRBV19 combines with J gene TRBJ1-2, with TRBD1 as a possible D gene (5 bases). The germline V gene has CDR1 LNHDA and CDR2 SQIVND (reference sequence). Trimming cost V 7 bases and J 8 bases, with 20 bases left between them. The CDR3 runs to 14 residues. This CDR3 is CASTPGDGATGYTF. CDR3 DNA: TGTGCCAGTACCCCCGGGGACGGGGCGACGGGCTACACCTTC.

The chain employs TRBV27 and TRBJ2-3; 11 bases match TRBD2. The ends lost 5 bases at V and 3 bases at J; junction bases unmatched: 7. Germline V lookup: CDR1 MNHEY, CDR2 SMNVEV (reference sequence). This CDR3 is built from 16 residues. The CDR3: CASSPRLAGRTDTQYF. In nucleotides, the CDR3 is TGTGCCAGCAGTCCCAGACTAGCGGGGAGGACAGATACGCAGTATTTT.

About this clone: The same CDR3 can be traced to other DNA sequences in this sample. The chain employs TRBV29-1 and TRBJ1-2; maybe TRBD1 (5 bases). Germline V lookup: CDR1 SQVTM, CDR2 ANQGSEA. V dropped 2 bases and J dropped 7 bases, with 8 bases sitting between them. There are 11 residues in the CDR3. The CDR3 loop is CSVEQGGGYTF. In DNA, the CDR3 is TGCAGCGTTGAACAGGGCGGTGGCTACACCTTC.

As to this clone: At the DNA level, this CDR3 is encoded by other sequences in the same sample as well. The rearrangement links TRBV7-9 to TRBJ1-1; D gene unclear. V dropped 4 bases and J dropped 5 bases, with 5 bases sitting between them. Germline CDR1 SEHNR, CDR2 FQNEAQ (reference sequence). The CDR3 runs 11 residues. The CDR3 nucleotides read TGTGCCAGCAGCTCGGGGACTGAAGCTTTCTTT. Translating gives CASSSGTEAFF.